This entry concerns a single T cell receptor (beta chain). This receptor's antigen is unknown. No much larger clonotype is one base removed from it; base qualities were not supplied. Library prep was done by 5' RACE. Sequencer: Illumina HiSeq 2500. A second PCR of roughly 6 to 11 cycles was performed with a sample-barcoded 5' primer and a J-beta primer mix. A template-switch 5' adaptor carrying 12 random nucleotides introduced a unique molecular identifier onto each TCR beta cDNA molecule. Each sample yielded at least 2.5 million CDR3-containing paired-end reads. First-strand cDNA synthesis was performed from all RNA using the Mint cDNA synthesis kit, with priming by a TRBC-specific oligonucleotide. All cDNA was treated with uracil-DNA glycosylase and then went through a first 18-cycle PCR with the universal primers M1SS and BC2_uni_R. Concerning the study's data processing: For normalization, 1 million high-quality reads were randomly selected from each sample, with every read carrying a distinct molecular identifier. Reads sharing molecular identifiers were discarded rather than binned into consensus sequences. CDR3 identification, clonotype clustering and error correction used MiTCR with a Q25 quality threshold and the strictest error-elimination algorithm. A nonparametric unseen species model using Euler transformation provided a lower-bound estimate of total TCR beta diversity. The public reads were reanalyzed by TCRdb: fastp trimming at Q25, MiXCR alignment, in-frame beta chains only. Every entry covers one CDR3 protein and lists the most common genes and DNA from its rows. The V and J calls come from TCRdb's annotation, not from the publication. Counted in this sample were some 800,000 distinct CDR3 sequences; around 25% of them appeared once. The ten top clones hold under 4% of the sample.

CDR1 SGHNT and CDR2 YENEEA are derived from the germline V gene. Between the V and J ends, shortened by 4 bases and 5 bases respectively, the junction contains 11 bases. Measured from the cysteine to the phenylalanine, the CDR3 is 13 residues long. Only CDR3 DNA remains: 39 bases, in frame from the first base. The record originates from a study of blood T cells in healthy people across ages (dated by TCRdb to the mid-2010s). For the wider study: In model experiments, roughly one uniquely barcoded TCR beta cDNA molecule per two T cells was captured by template switching. The study measured age-related changes in TCR beta repertoire diversity using deep sequencing normalized with unique cDNA molecular identifiers. Donors were grouped into four age groups: young (average 16 years), middle-aged (39), aged (around 60) and long-lived (about 89). Two additional independent replicas of 1 million unique cDNA reads from the same blood draw were analyzed for two donors (one aged 18 to 29 and one aged 80 or older).

The roughly 38 donors, aged about 6 to 100 years, were systemically healthy Caucasian individuals from Russia. Roughly 9 milliliters of peripheral blood were drawn from each donor into EDTA-treated Vacutainer tubes. PBMCs were isolated by Ficoll-Paque density-gradient centrifugation, with at least 6 million obtained per sample. Total RNA, at least 5 micrograms per sample, was extracted from PBMCs with Trizol reagent. For every donor, an aliquot of PBMCs went through flow cytometry to measure the percentages of naive CD45RAhigh/CD27high T cells. Here is what the overall study found, with its caveats: Conclusive comparison of naive and antigen-experienced compartments was prevented by the profiling of bulk unsorted PBMCs. Compared with the aged group, more naive CD4+ T cells, fewer expanded clones and increased TCR diversity were shown by the long-lived group, suggesting age selection. Total diversity estimates from one million sequenced T cells were considered lower bounds and underestimates. Because the CMV infection status of the donors was unknown, age-related changes in expanded clonotypes may potentially have been confounded. As age increased, observed TCR beta diversity per million T cells dropped in a roughly linear way, and a significant reduction was already evident by age about 40. There was a strong correlation between observed TCR beta diversity and the percentage of naive T cells measured by flow cytometry.

This sample also appeared in a second study, on T cells of mothers and their children. As the second publication notes: Donors were nine systemically healthy Caucasian individuals: three mothers and their six children. cDNA synthesis used all of the extracted RNA, with around 1.6 ug of RNA in each 15 ul reaction. In the second PCR, the M1S primer added sample barcodes and 2-4 random nucleotides. Over 10 million TCR beta CDR3 reads came from each mother, compared with 3.3 million or so reads from each child. TCR recombination output is similarly shaped by thymic selection in related and unrelated pairs, with a minor effect exerted by inherited differences. Normalized repertoire overlap was always found to be slightly, but never significantly, higher in related mother-child pairs than in unrelated mother-child pairs. Persistent microchimeric T cell clones were not detected, at a sensitivity of around 95 clones per million clonotypes. In the study, deep NGS was used to compare the TCR beta repertoires of mothers and children, and features distinguishing related mother-child pairs from unrelated individuals were sought. Mothers averaged about 37 +/- 4 years of age and children averaged about 10 +/- 4 years. After adapters were ligated using NEBNext reagents, the libraries underwent 100+100 nt paired-end sequencing on an Illumina HiSeq 2000. Mother and child libraries were prepared a month apart and sequenced in separate runs to prevent cross-contamination. Between about 500,000 and 2,100,000 distinct TCR beta clonotypes were identified per donor. Naive TCR beta clonotypes were estimated from low-frequency clonotypes matched to each donor's FACS-determined naive share, without sorting.

Rearrangement joined TRBV11-3 to TRBJ2-5; perhaps TRBD2 is the D gene, with 5 bases matching. Material: blood. The clonotype was recovered from a boy aged 5-17 years in good health. The CDR3 sequence is CASSWTPGETQYF. The sequenced DNA: TGTGCCAGCAGCTGGACTCCGGGGGAGACCCAGTACTTC.